The 28 T cell receptor beta chains listed next were all sequenced from one sample in a study of T cell responses to AZD1222 COVID-19 vaccine. Here immunoSEQ multiplex PCR was the method, and the copy in TCRdb shows in-frame clones only, minus some. Altogether about 99,000 clones are present, roughly nine tenths being singletons, with the ten largest covering about 3%. The material was peripheral blood, obtained on day 0 of AZD1222 vaccination. The origin of the receptors is an adult in good health.

Only one count was recorded for this clone. This chain joins TRBV6-5 and TRBJ2-5, with a weak D call TRBD2 (5 bases). This CDR3 is 13 amino acids long. From germline, CDR1 is MNHEY and CDR2 SVGAGI. The V end lost 6 bases, the J end lost 6 bases, and 14 bases lay between the germline ends. The CDR3, as DNA: TGTGCCAGCAGCCCCCCGGGATTCCAGACCCAGTACTTC. Its protein product is CASSPPGFQTQYF.

This clone is a singleton in its sample. J is TRBJ2-5 and V is TRBV15, with 8 bases matching TRBD2. Per germline, CDR1 LNHNV and CDR2 YYDKDF (reference sequence). CDR3 length equals 15 residues. J lost 1 base, V lost 0 bases, and 1 base had no gene match. The CDR3 is CATSRDRGGQETQYF. The CDR3 nucleotides are TGTGCCACCAGCAGAGATCGGGGGGGCCAAGAGACCCAGTACTTC.

The chain is built from TRBV18 and TRBJ1-4; D is uncertain. Germline CDR1 KGHSH, CDR2 LQKENI. CDR3 length: 14 amino acids. V was pared by 6 bases and J by 8 bases, with 16 bases between. The CDR3 region has the DNA TGTGCCAGCTCTCTGACGGAAGCGGGGGAAAAACTGTTTTTT. It encodes CASSLTEAGEKLFF.

The chain uses TRBV2 and TRBJ1-2; no definite D call. Germline lookup yields CDR1 SNHLY and CDR2 FYNNEI. This CDR3 comprises 15 residues. Trimming removed 5 bases from V and 0 bases from J, with 13 bases in between. The CDR3 DNA sequence: TGTGCCAGCAGTCAAACCGGAGTAGCTAACTATGGCTACACCTTC. Residues: CASSQTGVANYGYTF.

The chain carries TRBV5-1 and TRBJ2-3; no clear D gene. The CDR3 spans 17 residues. V was clipped by 10 bases and J by 1 base, with 25 bases between them. Germline CDR1 reads SGHRS; CDR2 reads YFSETQ. In DNA, the CDR3 is TGCGCCGGTCACTGTCCTGTGGTTAGAAAACGCACAGATACGCAGTATTTT. It translates to CAGHCPVVRKRTDTQYF.

This sequence joins TRBV9 and TRBJ2-5, with D possibly TRBD2 on 6 matching bases. This CDR3 has 15 residues. Deletions cut 1 base from V and 1 base from J, with 11 bases between. Germline V gene lookup returns CDR1 SGDLS and CDR2 YYNGEE. CDR3: CASSVSGGLQETQYF. The CDR3 DNA reads TGTGCCAGCAGCGTATCTGGAGGGCTCCAAGAGACCCAGTACTTC.

The chain joins TRBV5-4 to TRBJ2-2, with 8 bases that match TRBD2. The CDR3 has 16 residues. Germline CDR1 SGHNT, CDR2 YYREEE (reference sequence). V dropped 4 bases and J dropped 3; count of bases not matched to a gene: 8. CDR3 loop: CASSPGGKVDTGELFF. CDR3 bases: TGTGCCAGCAGCCCGGGGGGGAAGGTAGACACCGGGGAGCTGTTTTTT.

V usage is TRBV25-1 and J usage is TRBJ1-6, with D maybe TRBD1 (5 bases). The CDR3 is 15 residues long. The V and J ends lost 6 bases and 8 bases respectively, with 17 bases between them. The germline V gene encodes CDR1 MGHDK and CDR2 SYGVNS. This chain's CDR3 is CASRGGGSGHSPLHF. CDR3 in DNA: TGTGCCAGCAGGGGGGGAGGCTCCGGTCATTCACCCCTCCACTTT.

The rearrangement links TRBV5-1 to TRBJ1-2; a weak D match, TRBD1 (5 bases). V lost 7 bases, J lost 5 bases, and 15 bases lay in between. In germline, CDR1 is SGHRS, CDR2 YFSETQ. The CDR3 spans 13 residues. This CDR3 reads CASAQAGLYGYTF. CDR3 nucleotide sequence: TGCGCCAGCGCCCAGGCGGGGCTTTATGGCTACACCTTC. The whole variable domain, remainder taken from reference TRBV5-1 and TRBJ1-2, is KAGVTQTPRYLIKTRGQQVTLSCSPISGHRSVSWYQQTPGQGLQFLFEYFSETQRNKGNFPGRFSGRQFSNSRSEMNVSTLELGDSALYLCASAQAGLYGYTFGSGTRLTVV.

The chain recombines TRBV5-1 with TRBJ2-3; D is unclear. The CDR3 runs to 14 residues. The V end lost 0 bases, the J end lost 2 bases, and 7 bases lay between the germline ends. Germline V gene data show CDR1 as SGHRS and CDR2 as YFSETQ. The CDR3 loop reads CASSLGHYTDTQYF. The DNA of the CDR3 is TGCGCCAGCAGCTTGGGACACTACACAGATACGCAGTATTTT.

The chain is built from TRBV7-3 and TRBJ2-1; D call uncertain. Germline lookup yields CDR1 SGHTA and CDR2 FQGTGA. CDR3 length: 15 residues. Trimming removed 1 base from V and 5 bases from J, with 12 bases in between. Here the CDR3 reads CASSLRAALNNEQFF. In nucleotides, the CDR3 is TGTGCCAGCAGCTTAAGGGCAGCGCTGAACAATGAGCAGTTCTTC.

Written as DNA, the CDR3 is TGTGCCTGGAGTGTAACGGGACCGAAGAGCACTGAAGCTTTCTTT. It yields the protein CAWSVTGPKSTEAFF. This sequence joins TRBV30 and TRBJ1-1; the D gene is possibly TRBD1 (5 bases). The germline gives CDR1 GTSNPN, CDR2 SVGIG (reference sequence). V lost 0 bases, J lost 4 bases, and 15 bases lay in between. The CDR3 has 15 amino acids.

V gene TRBV19 combines with J gene TRBJ2-3; 9 positions match TRBD1. The CDR3 consists of 15 residues. Per the germline V gene, CDR1 is LNHDA and CDR2 is SQIVND (reference sequence). Losses at the gene ends were 5 bases for V and 4 bases for J; bases not matched to a gene: 7. CDR3 in DNA: TGTGCCAGTAGTTCCCAGACAGGGGGTCCAGATACGCAGTATTTT. Translated, it gives CASSSQTGGPDTQYF.

The chain has TRBV19 and TRBJ1-1; the D gene is possibly TRBD1 (6 bases). The length of the CDR3 is 13 residues. CDR1 LNHDA and CDR2 SQIVND come from the germline V gene (reference sequence). Trimming stripped 2 bases from V and 7 bases from J, with 11 bases between. The CDR3, as DNA: TGTGCCAGTAGTATACAAAAGGGGGTTGAAGCTTTCTTT. This gives the protein CASSIQKGVEAFF.

The V gene is TRBV9, the J gene TRBJ1-6; D is unclear. CDR1 is SGDLS, CDR2 YYNGEE, per germline. CDR3 length: 14 amino acids. Trimming removed 2 bases from V and 8 bases from J, with 11 bases in between. The CDR3 sequence is CASSVDLLDSPLHF. The DNA of the CDR3 is TGTGCCAGCAGCGTCGATCTATTGGATTCACCCCTCCACTTT.

In nucleotides, the CDR3 is TGTGCCAGCAGCCCGACCTCCCGCACCTACGAGCAGTACGTC. Amino acids: CASSPTSRTYEQYV. This rearrangement joins TRBV7-2 to TRBJ2-7; D remains unclear. V was pared by 5 bases and J by 2 bases, with 13 bases between. The CDR3 is made up of 14 amino acids. The germline gives CDR1 SGHTA, CDR2 FQGNSA.

The chain combines TRBV29-1 with TRBJ1-5; weak D call: TRBD1 (6 bases). The CDR3 runs 12 residues. Trimming stripped 7 bases from V and 2 bases from J, with 9 bases between. Germline V CDR1 and CDR2: SQVTM, ANQGSEA. CDR3 nucleotide sequence: TGCAGCGCGGGGGCTGGCAATCAGCCCCAGCATTTT. Translation: CSAGAGNQPQHF.

This clone was counted once. The chain recombines TRBV7-2 with TRBJ1-3; no clear D. V lost 5 bases, J lost 0 bases, and 14 bases lay in between. Per germline, CDR1 SGHTA and CDR2 FQGNSA. The CDR3 has 16 amino acids. This CDR3 is CASSPRTANSGNTIYF. The CDR3 nucleotides are TGTGCCAGCAGCCCTCGGACGGCCAACTCTGGAAACACCATATATTTT.

This chain uses TRBV3-1 (or the pseudogene TRBV3-2) with TRBJ1-1; the match to TRBD1 covers 8 bases. J was trimmed by 4 bases and V by 5 bases; bases with no gene match: 6. Germline CDR1 reads LGHDT; CDR2 reads YNNKEL (reference sequence). There are 14 residues in the CDR3. Written as DNA, the CDR3 is TGTGCCAGCAGCAAGAGGACAGGGACCACTGAAGCTTTCTTT. Amino acid sequence: CASSKRTGTTEAFF.

The chain carries TRBV12-5 and TRBJ2-7; D remains ambiguous. Trimming removed 5 bases at V and 2 bases at J, with 13 bases between. Germline CDR1 and CDR2: LGHNT and FRNRAP. This CDR3 spans 14 amino acids. The CDR3 protein is CASGLTGLPYEQYF. As DNA, the CDR3 is TGTGCTAGTGGTCTAACCGGCTTGCCCTACGAGCAGTACTTC.

The chain employs TRBV7-9 and TRBJ1-5; possibly TRBD1 for D (5 bases). The CDR3 is 14 residues long. V was shortened by 1 base and J by 3 bases, with 7 bases between the two germline ends. Germline V lookup: CDR1 SEHNR, CDR2 FQNEAQ (reference sequence). The CDR3 is CASSLGGFNQPQHF. In DNA form, the CDR3 reads TGTGCCAGCAGCTTAGGGGGGTTCAATCAGCCCCAGCATTTT.

The gene calls are TRBV6-2 or TRBV6-3 and TRBJ2-7; the D gene is possibly TRBD2 (5 bases). Germline-derived CDR1 and CDR2 are MNHEY and SVGEGT. V was shortened by 5 bases and J by 0 bases, with 14 bases between the two germline ends. This CDR3 is 15 amino acids long. CDR3 sequence reads: CASSPLQRSSYEQYV. The DNA for the CDR3 is TGTGCCAGCAGTCCACTTCAGCGGAGCTCCTACGAGCAGTACGTC.

This clone was counted between two and nine times. This rearrangement joins TRBV9 to TRBJ2-1; D ambiguous. The ends were cut back, 6 bases at V and 0 bases at J, with 19 bases in the middle. The V gene's germline CDR1 is SGDLS and CDR2 YYNGEE. The CDR3 is 17 amino acids. This CDR3 reads CASTFTPSTSSYNEQFF. The CDR3 bases are TGTGCCAGCACCTTTACCCCATCGACAAGCTCCTACAATGAGCAGTTCTTC.

The chain is built from TRBV19 and TRBJ2-1; 15 bases agree with TRBD2. The CDR3 extends over 13 amino acids. The V and J ends lost 10 bases and 15 bases, in that order; junction bases with no gene match: 10. Germline V gene lookup returns CDR1 LNHDA and CDR2 SQIVND (reference sequence). The CDR3 DNA is TGTGCCACCTCTCCGGGACTAGCGGGAGGTCCGTTCTTC. It yields the protein CATSPGLAGGPFF.

In its sample, this clone was seen a few times. The rearrangement links TRBV6-1 to TRBJ1-5; D uncertain. With 2 bases removed from V and 5 bases from J, the gap between germline ends came to 10 bases. CDR1 is MNHNS and CDR2 is SASEGT in the germline V gene. This CDR3 has 14 residues. CDR3 loop: CASSENSPHQPQHF. The CDR3 coding sequence is TGTGCCAGCAGTGAAAACAGCCCCCATCAGCCCCAGCATTTT.

The chain combines TRBV11-1 with TRBJ1-1; no reliable D call. Germline V gene data show CDR1 as SGHAT and CDR2 as FQDESV (reference sequence). This CDR3 region has 12 residues. V lost 7 bases and J lost 8, with 14 bases in between. The DNA for the CDR3 is TGTGCCAGCACCCTGGACGGTGTAGAAGCTTTCTTT. This encodes CASTLDGVEAFF.

This clone was picked up one time. This chain links TRBV23-1 with TRBJ1-1; a possible D gene is TRBD1 (6 bases). Being an ORF, TRBV23-1 has a function that is uncertain. The CDR3 spans 15 residues. Trimming stripped 0 bases from V and 2 bases from J, with 10 bases between. The CDR3 DNA is TGCGCCAGCAGTCAATCTAAGGGGGACAACACTGAAGCTTTCTTT. Encoded protein: CASSQSKGDNTEAFF.

This clone appeared once. CDR3 protein: CASRNRIDRNTEAFF. The CDR3 DNA sequence: TGCGCCAGCCGAAACCGGATTGACAGAAACACTGAAGCTTTCTTT. This chain links TRBV23-1 with TRBJ1-1, with a possible D match to TRBD1 (5 bases). TRBV23-1 falls under the ORF class, with uncertain function. V lost 8 bases and J lost 2, with 18 bases in between. This CDR3 contains 15 residues.